These 13 T cell receptor beta chains were sequenced from one sample in a study of blood T cell repertoires in COVID-19. TCRdb's copy holds only in-frame clones and misses some; the assay was immunoSEQ multiplex PCR. In the table there are approximately 150,000 clones, 70% to 90% of which are singletons. The sequenced sample was peripheral blood. These receptors all stem from a human donor in a cohort sampled during active COVID-19.

This clone showed up just once. The chain has TRBV24-1 and TRBJ2-5, with D perhaps TRBD1 (6 bases). V was pared by 2 bases and J by 5 bases, with 11 bases between. Germline-derived CDR1 and CDR2 are KGHDR and SFDVKD. This CDR3 has 14 residues. The CDR3 loop reads CATSDSTGLETQYF. In DNA, the CDR3 is TGTGCCACCAGTGATTCTACAGGGCTGGAGACCCAGTACTTC.

The chain is built from TRBV6-5 and TRBJ1-6; 9 bases align to TRBD1. There are 16 residues in the CDR3. V gave up 4 bases and J gave up 6 bases; unmatched junction bases: 7. Germline CDR1 is MNHEY and CDR2 is SVGAGI. CDR3 region: CASSSLNRGLNSPLHF. Written as DNA, the CDR3 is TGTGCCAGCAGTTCCCTCAACAGGGGGCTTAATTCACCCCTCCACTTT.

In nucleotides, the CDR3 is TGTGCCAGCAGCCAAGGTTTCAGAGGAAATGAAAAACTGTTTTTT. Encoded protein: CASSQGFRGNEKLFF. The chain combines TRBV3-1 (or the pseudogene TRBV3-2) with TRBJ1-4; D gene uncertain. Trimming shortened V by 1 base and J by 5 bases, and 11 bases separated the two germline ends. This CDR3 region has 15 residues. Germline assignment: CDR1 LGHDT and CDR2 YNNKEL (reference sequence).

This clone was seen more than once but under ten times. In DNA form, the CDR3 reads TGTGCCAGCAATGCAGACTCCTACGAGCAGTACTTC. This sequence encodes CASNADSYEQYF. This rearrangement joins TRBV2 to TRBJ2-7; D is unclear. CDR1 and CDR2 from the germline V gene are SNHLY and FYNNEI. Deletions cut 7 bases from V and 0 bases from J, with 7 bases between. There are 12 residues in the CDR3. The whole variable domain, filled in from reference TRBV2 and TRBJ2-7, reads EPEVTQTPSHQVTQMGQEVILRCVPISNHLYFYWYRQILGQKVEFLVSFYNNEISEKSEIFDDQFSVERPDGSNFTLKIRSTKLEDSAMYFCASNADSYEQYFGPGTRLTVT.

The chain combines TRBV6-5 with TRBJ1-4; D is perhaps TRBD1 (5 bases). Germline lookup yields CDR1 MNHEY and CDR2 SVGAGI. Trimming took 5 bases from V and 0 from J, leaving 10 bases between them. The CDR3 is made up of 15 amino acids. The CDR3 spells CASSQTVSTNEKLFF. The CDR3, as DNA: TGTGCCAGCAGTCAGACAGTCTCAACTAATGAAAAACTGTTTTTT.

This rearrangement joins TRBV9 to TRBJ2-5; 11 bases are a match to TRBD2. J gave up 5 bases and V 0 bases, and 6 bases lay outside the gene matches. Germline V lookup: CDR1 SGDLS, CDR2 YYNGEE. The CDR3 has 16 residues. The CDR3 coding sequence is TGTGCCAGCAGCGTAGATACTAGCGGGGGCGTGGAGACCCAGTACTTC. Translating it yields CASSVDTSGGVETQYF.

The chain employs TRBV5-1 and TRBJ1-5; D may be TRBD1 (5 bases). Trimming left V 4 bases short and J 1 base short, with 12 bases between. The CDR3 consists of 15 residues. Germline V gives CDR1 SGHRS, CDR2 YFSETQ. The CDR3 coding sequence is TGCGCCAGCAGCGCGGGGACGGCCAGCAATCAGCCCCAGCATTTT. Amino acid sequence: CASSAGTASNQPQHF.

The chain has TRBV7-3 and TRBJ2-1, with 8 nucleotides matching TRBD2. The CDR3 runs 14 residues. J lost 2 bases, V lost 5 bases, and 2 bases had no gene match. Germline CDR1 SGHTA, CDR2 FQGTGA. CDR3: CASSRGGPYNEQFF. The CDR3 DNA reads TGTGCCAGCAGCCGGGGGGGCCCCTACAATGAGCAGTTCTTC.

The V gene is TRBV2, the J gene TRBJ1-5; 10 bases agree with TRBD1. This CDR3 is built from 16 residues. V shed 6 bases, J shed 0 bases, and the junction held 5 bases outside the gene matches. The germline V gene has CDR1 SNHLY and CDR2 FYNNEI. The DNA for the CDR3 is TGTGCCAGCAGGGGACAGGGGACAAATAGCAATCAGCCCCAGCATTTT. As protein: CASRGQGTNSNQPQHF.

This rearrangement joins TRBV15 to TRBJ2-7; 11 bases fit TRBD2. Unmatched junction bases numbered 5, after V lost 1 base and J lost 3 bases. Per the germline V gene, CDR1 is LNHNV and CDR2 is YYDKDF (reference sequence). The CDR3 loop spans 16 amino acids. The CDR3 sequence is CATSRGATSGIYEQYF. CDR3 in DNA: TGTGCCACCAGCAGAGGCGCGACTAGCGGGATCTACGAGCAGTACTTC.

This clone was detected only a few times. This chain links TRBV7-9 with TRBJ2-1; 7 nucleotides align to TRBD2. Germline CDR1 and CDR2: SEHNR and FQNEAQ (reference sequence). The J segment lost 5 bases and the V segment lost 10 bases, leaving 8 bases of the junction unmatched. This CDR3 spans 13 amino acids. CDR3 bases: TGTGCCACACGTGGAAGCGGGAACAATGAGCAGTTCTTC. Translated: CATRGSGNNEQFF.

This clone was recorded once. The chain combines TRBV5-6 with TRBJ1-4; 7 nucleotides agree with TRBD1. Trimming removed 9 bases from V and 7 bases from J; junction bases left unmatched: 12. From germline, CDR1 is SGHDT and CDR2 YYEEEE. This CDR3 has 14 amino acids. In nucleotides, the CDR3 is TGTGCCACCTCCTACGGGACAGTAGGTGAAAAACTGTTTTTT. It is translated as CATSYGTVGEKLFF.

The J gene is TRBJ2-7, the V gene TRBV19; TRBD2 is a possible D gene (5 bases). With 5 bases removed from V and 4 bases from J, the gap between germline ends came to 21 bases. CDR3 length: 16 residues. Germline V CDR1 and CDR2: LNHDA, SQIVND (reference sequence). The CDR3 nucleotides read TGTGCCAGTAGTGACCCCGAGGGTGTTGGATCTTACGAGCAGTACTTC. Translation: CASSDPEGVGSYEQYF.